These 7 T cell receptor beta chains were all obtained from the same sample, sequenced in a study of shared clonotypes between healthy human individuals. Assay: immunoSEQ multiplex PCR; the TCRdb copy retains only in-frame clones and omits some. The profile shows about 2 million clones, over 85% of them singletons. The specimen sequenced was naive CD4+ T cells sorted from blood. Subset specified: CD45RA+ positively selected. Receptors were obtained from a man aged 18 to 30 in good health.

The genes are TRBV7-8 and TRBJ2-7, with TRBD1 matching over 7 bases. The V gene end was trimmed by 5 bases and the J gene end by 0 bases; junction bases not matched to a gene: 7. The CDR3 is 15 amino acids. CDR1 and CDR2 from the germline V gene are SGHVS and FQNEAQ. The DNA of the CDR3 is TGTGCCAGCAGCCCTTGGGACAGCGTCTCCTACGAGCAGTACTTC. Protein product: CASSPWDSVSYEQYF.

A few counts support this clone. This chain uses TRBV2 with TRBJ2-3; a weak D match, TRBD2 (6 bases). V was cut by 6 bases and J by 7 bases, with 14 bases left in between. The CDR3 spans 13 residues. Germline CDR1 and CDR2: SNHLY and FYNNEI. For the CDR3, the DNA is TGTGCCAGCAGCGGAGGGGTTTCTAATACGCAGTATTTT. Protein: CASSGGVSNTQYF.

The chain is built from TRBV29-1 and TRBJ2-1, with D possibly called TRBD1 or TRBD2 (6 bases each). V was pared by 7 bases and J by 3 bases, with 25 bases between. CDR3 length equals 17 residues. Germline values: CDR1 SQVTM, CDR2 ANQGSEA. The CDR3 is CSALGGVGTTLYNEQFF. The CDR3, as DNA: TGCAGCGCCTTGGGCGGGGTGGGGACAACTCTCTACAATGAGCAGTTCTTC.

V and J are TRBV5-1 and TRBJ1-4; TRBD1 aligns across 7 bases. J gave up 4 bases and V 0 bases, and 9 bases lay outside the gene matches. CDR1 and CDR2 from the germline V gene are SGHRS and YFSETQ. This CDR3 is 17 amino acids long. The CDR3 nucleotides read TGCGCCAGCAGCTTGGATGCAGTACAGGGGAATAATGAAAAACTGTTTTTT. Amino acid sequence: CASSLDAVQGNNEKLFF.

This chain joins TRBV5-4 and TRBJ1-1, with D unresolved. Trimming left V 0 bases short and J 6 bases short, with 18 bases between. The germline gives CDR1 SGHNT, CDR2 YYREEE (reference sequence). There are 16 residues in the CDR3. The CDR3 bases are TGTGCCAGCAGCTTGGAATACTATGGGTATGCCGCTGAAGCTTTCTTT. This sequence encodes CASSLEYYGYAAEAFF.

The V gene is TRBV12-5, the J gene TRBJ1-3, with a weak D call TRBD1 (6 bases). CDR3 size: 15 residues. V lost 2 bases to trimming and J lost 2 bases, with 10 bases between them. Germline CDR1 is LGHNT and CDR2 is FRNRAP. CDR3 coding DNA: TGTGCTAGTGGTTTGTCGGGGGGGCCTGGAAACACCATATATTTT. It translates to CASGLSGGPGNTIYF.

This chain uses TRBV28 with TRBJ1-2; the D gene is possibly TRBD1 (5 bases). This CDR3 comprises 15 residues. Trimming removed 6 bases at V and 5 bases at J, with 19 bases between. Germline V gene sequence: CDR1 MDHEN, CDR2 SYDVKM. The CDR3 region is CASSLGTTATYGYTF. The CDR3 nucleotides read TGTGCCAGCAGCCTCGGGACGACCGCGACGTATGGCTACACCTTC.